The 31 T cell receptor beta chains in this list originate from one sample, sequenced in a study of cytomegalovirus exposure and HLA in healthy donors. Generated by immunoSEQ multiplex PCR, the TCRdb table keeps only in-frame clones and is missing some. The sample lists 180,000 or so clones; around nine tenths were seen once. Specimen: PBMCs. The receptors stem from a man aged 18 to 30 in good health and CMV-seropositive.

The chain uses TRBV7-6 and TRBJ2-7; the D gene is possibly TRBD2 (7 bases). This CDR3 region has 15 residues. The germline V gene has CDR1 SGHVS and CDR2 FNYEAQ. Trimming took 1 base from V and 1 from J, leaving 11 bases between them. CDR3 in DNA: TGTGCCAGCAGCTTAGAGGGGGGGGCGTCCTACGAGCAGTACTTC. Residues: CASSLEGGASYEQYF.

CDR3 nucleotide sequence: TGTGCCAGTCAAGAGCGCCCTCTTCATGAGTACGAGCAGTACTTC. Translating it yields CASQERPLHEYEQYF. The V and J genes are TRBV19 and TRBJ2-7, with D hard to call. CDR3 length equals 15 residues. The V gene's germline CDR1 is LNHDA and CDR2 SQIVND (reference sequence). The V end was cut by 8 bases, the J end by 4 bases, with 21 bases between.

V usage is TRBV13 and J usage is TRBJ2-2; D gene unclear. CDR3 length: 16 residues. The V end was cut by 5 bases, the J end by 8 bases, with 21 bases between. CDR1 PRHDT and CDR2 FYEKMQ come from the germline V gene (reference sequence). The CDR3 coding sequence is TGTGCCAGCAGCACCTTAGATGGAGTGATCCGGGGGGAGCTGTTTTTT. It translates to CASSTLDGVIRGELFF.

V usage is TRBV6-6 and J usage is TRBJ1-1; D possibly corresponds to TRBD1 (5 bases). Deletions cut 8 bases from V and 0 bases from J, with 10 bases between. The CDR3 length is 13 residues. CDR1 and CDR2 (germline): MNHNY, SVGAGI (reference sequence). CDR3 nucleotide sequence: TGTGCCAGCGGGGGACTGATGAACACTGAAGCTTTCTTT. It specifies CASGGLMNTEAFF.

This chain connects TRBV7-2 to TRBJ1-5; D unresolved. Trimming took 3 bases from V and 5 from J, leaving 11 bases between them. Germline CDR1 SGHTA, CDR2 FQGNSA. This CDR3 is built from 14 residues. This chain's CDR3 is CASSFVGGYQPQHF. CDR3 coding DNA: TGTGCCAGCAGCTTCGTGGGCGGGTATCAGCCCCAGCATTTT.

This chain joins TRBV4-1 and TRBJ2-7, with 11 bases matching TRBD1. The CDR3 sequence is 15 residues long. CDR1 and CDR2 (germline): MGHRA, YSYEKL. V lost 4 bases and J lost 6; bases outside the gene matches: 8. CDR3 nucleotide sequence: TGCGCCAGCAGCCGGGGTGGACAGGGGGCATCCGAGCAGTACTTC. Translation gives CASSRGGQGASEQYF.

The V gene is TRBV28, the J gene TRBJ2-3, with 7 positions matching TRBD1. This CDR3 contains 14 residues. CDR1 is MDHEN and CDR2 is SYDVKM in the germline V gene. With 8 bases clipped from V and 0 bases from J, the junction kept 5 bases outside the gene matches. The CDR3 sequence: CASRTTGSTDTQYF. The CDR3 DNA reads TGTGCCAGCCGCACGACAGGGAGCACAGATACGCAGTATTTT.

The chain uses TRBV9 and TRBJ2-7; 11 bases are shared with TRBD1. The germline CDR1 and CDR2 sequences are SGDLS and YYNGEE. The length of the CDR3 is 19 residues. V lost 4 bases to trimming and J lost 5 bases; unmatched junction nucleotides: 20. CDR3 region: CASSFPGQGVTGDFNEQYF. The DNA of the CDR3 is TGTGCCAGCAGCTTCCCGGGACAGGGGGTAACAGGGGATTTCAACGAGCAGTACTTC.

The rearrangement uses TRBV4-3 and TRBJ1-3, with TRBD1 matching 9 bases. Germline CDR1 reads LGHNA; CDR2 reads YSLEER. CDR3 size: 16 residues. Trimming took 0 bases from V and 4 from J; bases not matched to a gene: 4. CDR3 coding DNA: TGCGCCAGCAGCCAAGAGACGACAGGGGGAGGAAACACCATATATTTT. Its protein is CASSQETTGGGNTIYF.

V usage is TRBV28 and J usage is TRBJ2-1; 10 bases agree with TRBD2. V shed 8 bases and J 5 bases; nucleotides not matched to a gene: 15. This CDR3 region has 17 residues. The germline V gene encodes CDR1 MDHEN and CDR2 SYDVKM. The CDR3 bases are TGTGCCAGCTTATCTATAGAAGCGGGAGGGCAAAACAATGAGCAGTTCTTC. Translation: CASLSIEAGGQNNEQFF.

The chain carries TRBV5-1 and TRBJ2-5, with TRBD1 identical over 10 bases. The CDR3 has 16 amino acids. Per germline, CDR1 SGHRS and CDR2 YFSETQ. The ends lost 5 bases at V and 5 bases at J; junction bases unmatched: 12. Here the CDR3 DNA reads TGCGCCAGCAGTCCTATTTCGACAGGGGGCGATGAGACCCAGTACTTC. Encoded protein: CASSPISTGGDETQYF.

Only a few counts were recorded for this clone. The chain uses TRBV27 and TRBJ2-3; D unresolved. V shed 8 bases and J shed 0 bases, with 9 bases lying between them. This CDR3 has 13 amino acids. The germline gives CDR1 MNHEY, CDR2 SMNVEV (reference sequence). The CDR3 reads CASELSSTDTQYF. The CDR3 coding sequence is TGTGCCAGCGAGCTATCTAGCACAGATACGCAGTATTTT.

The gene calls are TRBV5-1 and TRBJ2-3; 9 bases fit TRBD2. Germline CDR1 and CDR2: SGHRS and YFSETQ. There are 15 residues in the CDR3. The ends lost 1 base at V and 5 bases at J; junction bases unmatched: 5. The CDR3 DNA follows: TGCGCCAGCAGCTTGACCAGCGGGGGGAAAGATACGCAGTATTTT. As protein: CASSLTSGGKDTQYF.

This clone was observed a single time. This chain joins TRBV27 and TRBJ1-1; TRBD1 is a possible D gene (6 bases). Germline V gives CDR1 MNHEY, CDR2 SMNVEV (reference sequence). Trimming took 7 bases from V and 1 from J, leaving 10 bases between them. This CDR3 has 13 amino acids. For the CDR3, the DNA is TGTGCCAGCAAAGGGGGTCCGAACACTGAAGCTTTCTTT. As protein: CASKGGPNTEAFF.

Only a few counts were recorded for this clone. V gene TRBV7-2 combines with J gene TRBJ2-1; D gene unclear. The germline V and J ends were trimmed by 4 bases and 9 bases, with 19 bases remaining between them. The CDR3 is made up of 15 amino acids. Germline V gene data show CDR1 as SGHTA and CDR2 as FQGNSA. This chain's CDR3 is CASSSQAFLGAEQFF. The DNA of the CDR3 is TGTGCCAGCAGCTCCCAAGCGTTCCTGGGTGCTGAGCAGTTCTTC. Drawing the rest from reference TRBV7-2 and TRBJ2-1, the complete variable domain is GAGVSQSPSNKVTEKGKDVELRCDPISGHTALYWYRQSLGQGLEFLIYFQGNSAPDKSGLPSDRFSAERTGGSVSTLTIQRTQQEDSAVYLCASSSQAFLGAEQFFGPGTRLTVL.

The V gene is TRBV9, the J gene TRBJ2-2; 7 nucleotides line up with TRBD1. V trimming: 3 bases; J trimming: 3 bases; junction bases outside the gene matches: 14. Germline CDR1 is SGDLS and CDR2 is YYNGEE. This CDR3 contains 18 residues. The CDR3 DNA is TGTGCCAGCAGCGCTCAAGGGACCAACAGGGGTTACACCGGGGAGCTGTTTTTT. Translating it yields CASSAQGTNRGYTGELFF.

This clone has just one count. The chain carries TRBV28 and TRBJ2-3, with TRBD1 matching over 7 bases. Germline loops: CDR1 MDHEN, CDR2 SYDVKM. After removal of 5 bases from V and 8 bases from J, the junction contained 7 bases not matched to a gene. The CDR3 consists of 13 residues. As DNA, the CDR3 is TGTGCCAGCAGTCCATGGGACAGCTTTACGCAGTATTTT. This sequence encodes CASSPWDSFTQYF.

The chain carries TRBV4-2 and TRBJ2-1, with 8 bases aligning to TRBD2. The junction had 6 bases not matched to a gene; V was cut back by 6 bases and J by 11 bases. The germline CDR1 and CDR2 sequences are LGHNA and YNFKEQ. The CDR3 consists of 12 residues. Written as DNA, the CDR3 is TGTGCCAGCAGGGGGCCGGGGGGGAAGCAGTTCTTC. Its protein is CASRGPGGKQFF.

The chain has TRBV29-1 and TRBJ2-1; TRBD2 aligns across 12 bases. This CDR3 has 15 residues. Germline CDR1 is SQVTM and CDR2 is ANQGSEA. With V trimmed by 6 bases and J by 1 base, 4 bases remained unmatched. CDR3 loop: CSVGLAGLSYNEQFF. The CDR3 nucleotides read TGCAGCGTAGGACTAGCGGGACTATCCTACAATGAGCAGTTCTTC.

In its sample, this clone was seen once. The rearrangement links TRBV9 to TRBJ1-2, with D perhaps TRBD1 (6 bases). Trimming removed 3 bases at V and 8 bases at J, with 14 bases between. CDR1 is SGDLS, CDR2 YYNGEE, per germline. The CDR3 consists of 13 residues. The chain's CDR3 is CASSAVQGLGYTF. The CDR3 DNA is TGTGCCAGCAGCGCCGTTCAGGGGCTGGGCTACACCTTC. Full variable domain (outside the CDR3, taken from reference TRBV9 and TRBJ1-2): DSGVTQTPKHLITATGQRVTLRCSPRSGDLSVYWYQQSLDQGLQFLIQYYNGEERAKGNILERFSAQQFPDLHSELNLSSLELGDSALYFCASSAVQGLGYTFGSGTRLTVV.

This clone has a handful of counts. The rearrangement uses TRBV15 and TRBJ1-6; D uncertain. The V gene's germline CDR1 is LNHNV and CDR2 YYDKDF (reference sequence). Deletions cut 0 bases from V and 7 bases from J, with 7 bases between. The CDR3 length is 14 residues. CDR3 residues: CATSRDYENSPLHF. The CDR3 coding sequence is TGTGCCACCAGCAGAGATTATGAGAATTCACCCCTCCACTTT.

This chain joins TRBV4-1 and TRBJ2-4, with TRBD2 matching over 11 bases. CDR3 length: 16 amino acids. Germline V CDR1 and CDR2: MGHRA, YSYEKL. V was pared by 4 bases and J by 6 bases, with 8 bases of the junction left unmatched. The CDR3 here is CASSRLLAGVGNIQYF. CDR3 DNA: TGCGCCAGCAGCCGCTTACTAGCGGGAGTTGGAAACATTCAGTACTTC.

J is TRBJ2-1 and V is TRBV28, with 13 bases identical to TRBD2. After removal of 3 bases from V and 5 bases from J, the junction contained 4 bases not matched to a gene. The V gene's germline CDR1 is MDHEN and CDR2 SYDVKM. This CDR3 spans 16 amino acids. The CDR3 sequence is CASSFRLAGGDNEQFF. The DNA of the CDR3 is TGTGCCAGCAGTTTCAGACTAGCGGGGGGTGACAATGAGCAGTTCTTC.

The count of this clone is one. The chain carries TRBV27 and TRBJ2-4; TRBD1 agrees at 8 bases. This CDR3 is 16 amino acids long. With 4 bases clipped from V and 1 base from J, the junction kept 6 bases outside the gene matches. Germline-derived CDR1 and CDR2 are MNHEY and SMNVEV (reference sequence). The DNA for the CDR3 is TGTGCCAGCAGTTCGGGACAGGTGCTCGCCAAAAACATTCAGTACTTC. It is translated as CASSSGQVLAKNIQYF.

This clone has just a few counts. The gene calls are TRBV27 and TRBJ1-2; 9 bases are shared with TRBD1. There are 14 residues in the CDR3. Germline CDR1 reads MNHEY; CDR2 reads SMNVEV (reference sequence). V lost 5 bases, J lost 4 bases, and 5 bases stayed unmatched. The CDR3 reads CASSPGQGRYGYTF. DNA for the CDR3: TGTGCCAGCAGTCCGGGACAGGGACGCTATGGCTACACCTTC.

The sample holds one count of this clone. This chain links TRBV4-3 with TRBJ1-6; 7 positions match TRBD1. The junction had 16 bases not matched to a gene; V was cut back by 2 bases and J by 9 bases. CDR3 length: 18 residues. The germline V gene has CDR1 LGHNA and CDR2 YSLEER. Written as DNA, the CDR3 is TGCGCCAGCAGCCAAAGGGGACAGTCAACTTCCAAGGGTTCACCCCTCCACTTT. Residues: CASSQRGQSTSKGSPLHF.

The chain has TRBV11-2 and TRBJ2-7; TRBD1 agrees at 7 bases. This CDR3 is built from 12 residues. Germline trimming cut 8 bases from V and 6 bases from J; bases unmatched to any gene: 7. Germline V gene sequence: CDR1 SGHAT, CDR2 FQNNGV. CDR3 DNA: TGTGCCAGCGTTCGCCGACAGGGCGAGCAGTACTTC. Encoded protein: CASVRRQGEQYF.

This clone showed up just a few times. The chain is built from TRBV5-4 and TRBJ1-1; D perhaps matches TRBD1 (5 bases). Trimming removed 2 bases from V and 0 bases from J, with 14 bases in between. The CDR3 consists of 16 residues. Germline V gene sequence: CDR1 SGHNT, CDR2 YYREEE (reference sequence). The CDR3 protein is CASSFWGGGMNTEAFF. The CDR3 bases are TGTGCCAGCAGCTTTTGGGGGGGAGGGATGAACACTGAAGCTTTCTTT.

CDR3 DNA sequence: TGCGCCAGCAGCCGACAGACAGGGGGAGATGAAAAACTGTTTTTT. Amino acid sequence: CASSRQTGGDEKLFF. The chain has TRBV4-1 and TRBJ1-4; 9 nucleotides align to TRBD1. V lost 4 bases, J lost 6 bases, and 6 bases stayed unmatched. Germline V gene sequence: CDR1 MGHRA, CDR2 YSYEKL. The length of the CDR3 is 15 residues.

The CDR3 protein is CASSPPRGTGVYNEQFF. The DNA for the CDR3 is TGTGCCAGCTCACCACCCCGCGGGACAGGGGTTTACAATGAGCAGTTCTTC. V and J are TRBV18 and TRBJ2-1; 10 bases match TRBD1. CDR3 size: 17 residues. J gave up 4 bases and V 0 bases, and 6 bases lay outside the gene matches. The germline V gene has CDR1 KGHSH and CDR2 LQKENI.

This chain links TRBV7-2 with TRBJ2-2; TRBD2 is a possible D gene (6 bases). Deletions cut 0 bases from V and 2 bases from J, with 10 bases between. Per the germline V gene, CDR1 is SGHTA and CDR2 is FQGNSA. The CDR3 is 16 residues long. The CDR3 loop is CASSLAARGNTGELFF. CDR3 in DNA: TGTGCCAGCAGCTTAGCAGCGCGGGGAAACACCGGGGAGCTGTTTTTT.